The following is a T cell receptor (beta chain) sequence with its context. Its target is unknown. TCRdb derives one entry per CDR3 protein from the 5' RACE reads, leaving out DNA. The repertoire table contains about 390,000 distinct CDR3 sequences. These data belong to a study of T cells expressing NK-cell markers. For the study at large: HCMV seropositivity marked most of the eight sequenced donors; one was seronegative.

Points from the study as a whole: The study left the HCMV specificity of expanded NKG2C+ T cell clones unresolved.

CDR1 and CDR2 (germline): MNHEY, SVGEGT. This CDR3 spans 12 amino acids. Sequencing was done on a sample of blood T cells: a sorted CD56 or NKG2C T cell subset, CD4+ or CD8+ T cells, or bulk PBMC T cells (not recorded which). The clonotype was recovered from a woman in her forties or fifties in good health. The chain carries TRBV6-2 or TRBV6-3 and TRBJ2-1; TCRdb lists TRBD1, though no DNA is available to test this call. The CDR3 here is CASSSLRGVEFF.